A single sample gave rise to the 12 T cell receptor beta chains below, sequenced in a study of Graves' ophthalmopathy and Graves' hyperthyroidism. The authors amplified TCR beta CDR3 regions, and they did so from RNA transcripts for repertoire sequencing. The first-round RT-PCR employed HTBI primers together with the Qiagen OneStep RT-PCR kit. A multiplex PCR was then performed as the second round. MiXCR was run by TCRdb on the multiplex PCR reads, yielding one entry per CDR3 protein. The sample consists of hundreds of thousands of distinct CDR3 sequences, around 20% of them appearing once. Sequenced: peripheral blood. The receptors were sampled from a woman aged 18-29 years with stable Graves' hyperthyroidism.

Note on this clonotype: A much bigger clone sits one base away, suggesting this may be a read error. Since no conserved phenylalanine or tryptophan closes the CDR3, a read error is the likely cause. The V call is TRBV20-1, the J call TRBJ1-1; D gene uncertain. Germline V gene lookup returns CDR1 DFQATT and CDR2 SNEGSKA (reference sequence). V was pared by 3 bases and J by 4 bases, with 9 bases between. The CDR3 has 12 amino acids. The CDR3 bases are TGCAGTGCTAGGATTGGTTCCACTGAAGCTTTCGTT. It yields the protein CSARIGSTEAFV.

The chain couples TRBV6-5 to TRBJ2-5; D perhaps matches TRBD2 (6 bases). V lost 1 base to trimming and J lost 5 bases, with 14 bases between them. Per the germline V gene, CDR1 is MNHEY and CDR2 is SVGAGI. This CDR3 contains 15 residues. The CDR3 here is CASSYWRRAGETQYF. As DNA, the CDR3 is TGTGCCAGCAGTTACTGGCGGAGGGCAGGGGAGACCCAGTACTTC.

This clonotype appeared many times. The chain has TRBV9 and TRBJ1-6; the match to TRBD1 covers 7 bases. Losses at the gene ends were 3 bases for V and 8 bases for J; bases not matched to a gene: 23. Germline values: CDR1 SGDLS, CDR2 YYNGEE. The CDR3 length is 20 residues. The CDR3 DNA follows: TGTGCCAGCAGCGACGACCCCACCGGGACAGCTTCTCCCTCTCATTCACCCCTCCACTTT. Translation gives CASSDDPTGTASPSHSPLHF.

This clonotype was seen more than once but under ten times. CDR3 loop: CASSTGQGAGANVLTF. As DNA, the CDR3 is TGTGCCAGCTCAACGGGACAGGGTGCTGGGGCCAACGTCCTGACTTTC. The chain couples TRBV18 to TRBJ2-6, with 9 bases lining up with TRBD1. After removal of 5 bases from V and 2 bases from J, the junction contained 4 bases not matched to a gene. Germline V gives CDR1 KGHSH, CDR2 LQKENI. The CDR3 length is 16 residues. The full variable domain, with the rest looked up from reference TRBV18 and TRBJ2-6, is NAGVMQNPRHLVRRRGQEARLRCSPMKGHSHVYWYRQLPEEGLKFMVYLQKENIIDESGMPKERFSAEFPKEGPSILRIQQVVRGDSAAYFCASSTGQGAGANVLTFGAGSRLTVL.

Many counts were recorded for this clonotype. The genes are TRBV30 and TRBJ2-7; 9 bases agree with TRBD1. The CDR3 consists of 16 residues. Germline CDR1 and CDR2: GTSNPN and SVGIG (reference sequence). With V trimmed by 4 bases and J by 4 bases, 14 bases remained unmatched. The CDR3 nucleotides read TGTGCCTGGAAAGACCAACTAGGGACAGGGAAATACGAGCAGTACTTC. Amino acid sequence: CAWKDQLGTGKYEQYF.

This clonotype was seen only a few times. This chain joins TRBV11-2 and TRBJ2-7; perhaps TRBD1 as D (7 bases). The germline V gene encodes CDR1 SGHAT and CDR2 FQNNGV. The CDR3 loop spans 17 amino acids. Trimming took off 0 bases at V and 3 bases at J, with 18 bases between the two ends. In DNA form, the CDR3 reads TGTGCCAGCAGCTTAGAGTTATACAGGGGAGGAAACTACGAGCAGTACTTC. Translating it yields CASSLELYRGGNYEQYF.

This chain uses TRBV6-1 with TRBJ1-1; weak D call: TRBD1 (5 bases). V was cut by 6 bases and J by 10 bases, with 15 bases left in between. CDR3 size: 12 residues. The V gene's germline CDR1 is MNHNS and CDR2 SASEGT. CDR3 bases: TGTGCCAGCAGCCCACCAGGGTATCGAGCTTTCTTT. It codes for CASSPPGYRAFF.

The genes are TRBV30 and TRBJ1-1; the D gene is possibly TRBD1 (6 bases). The CDR3 consists of 10 residues. The germline V gene encodes CDR1 GTSNPN and CDR2 SVGIG (reference sequence). V was cut by 8 bases and J by 9 bases, with 13 bases left in between. CDR3 coding DNA: TGTGCCGGTGGGGGCACAAAAGCTTTCTTT. Translation gives CAGGGTKAFF.

This clonotype was picked up many times. The chain recombines TRBV27 with TRBJ2-7; D call uncertain. The CDR3 sequence is 14 residues long. V gave up 3 bases and J gave up 0 bases, with 9 bases separating them. Germline V gene data show CDR1 as MNHEY and CDR2 as SMNVEV (reference sequence). CDR3: CASSFRGVSYEQYF. CDR3 sequence (DNA): TGTGCCAGCAGTTTCCGCGGTGTCTCCTACGAGCAGTACTTC.

This clonotype appeared many times. The rearrangement links TRBV6-2 or TRBV6-3 to TRBJ2-5, with D perhaps matching TRBD2 (6 bases). From germline, CDR1 is MNHEY and CDR2 SVGEGT. This CDR3 comprises 17 residues. With 2 bases removed from V and 3 bases from J, the gap between germline ends came to 19 bases. CDR3 in amino acids: CASSYTHGGWDEETQYF. The CDR3 nucleotides are TGTGCCAGCAGTTACACTCATGGAGGGTGGGACGAAGAGACCCAGTACTTC.

This clonotype occurred many times. The CDR3 loop is CSATRGRYSNQPQHF. Here the CDR3 DNA reads TGCAGTGCTACTCGAGGGAGATATAGCAATCAGCCCCAGCATTTT. The rearrangement uses TRBV20-1 and TRBJ1-5, with no clear D. Germline CDR1 DFQATT, CDR2 SNEGSKA (reference sequence). Trimming pared 4 bases from V and 0 bases from J, leaving 13 bases between. This CDR3 comprises 15 residues.

This clonotype turned up a few times. The chain links TRBV12-3 or TRBV12-4 to TRBJ1-5; D call uncertain. V was shortened by 3 bases and J by 5 bases, with 11 bases between the two germline ends. The CDR3 consists of 14 residues. The CDR3 region has the DNA TGTGCCAGCAGTTTGCGCGGGGTTGATCAGCCCCAGCATTTT. Its translation is CASSLRGVDQPQHF.